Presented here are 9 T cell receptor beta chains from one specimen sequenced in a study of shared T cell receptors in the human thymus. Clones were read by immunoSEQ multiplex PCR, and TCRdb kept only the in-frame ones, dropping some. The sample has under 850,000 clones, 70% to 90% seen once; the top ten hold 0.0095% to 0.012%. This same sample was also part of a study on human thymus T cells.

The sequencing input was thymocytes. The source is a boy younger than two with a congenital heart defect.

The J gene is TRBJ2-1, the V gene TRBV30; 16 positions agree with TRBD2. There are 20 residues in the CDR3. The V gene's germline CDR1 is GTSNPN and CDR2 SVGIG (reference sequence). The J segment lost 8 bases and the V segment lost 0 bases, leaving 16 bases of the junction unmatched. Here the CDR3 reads CAWSVRGHAGTSGREDEQFF. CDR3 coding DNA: TGTGCCTGGAGTGTGAGGGGCCACGCTGGGACTAGCGGGAGGGAGGATGAGCAGTTCTTC. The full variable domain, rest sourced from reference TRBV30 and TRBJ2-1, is SQTIHQWPATLVQPVGSPLSLECTVEGTSNPNLYWYRQAAGRGLQLLFYSVGIGQISSEVPQNLSASRPQDRQFILSSKKLLLSDSGFYLCAWSVRGHAGTSGREDEQFFGPGTRLTVL.

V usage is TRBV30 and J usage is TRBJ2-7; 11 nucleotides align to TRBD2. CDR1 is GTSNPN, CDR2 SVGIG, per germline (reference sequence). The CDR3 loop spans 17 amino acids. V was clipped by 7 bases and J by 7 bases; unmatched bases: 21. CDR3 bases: TGTGCCTCCCGAACCTTACTAGCGGGAGTCCCTAGGGGGGAGCAGTACTTC. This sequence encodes CASRTLLAGVPRGEQYF. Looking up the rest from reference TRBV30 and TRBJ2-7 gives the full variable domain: SQTIHQWPATLVQPVGSPLSLECTVEGTSNPNLYWYRQAAGRGLQLLFYSVGIGQISSEVPQNLSASRPQDRQFILSSKKLLLSDSGFYLCASRTLLAGVPRGEQYFGPGTRLTVT.

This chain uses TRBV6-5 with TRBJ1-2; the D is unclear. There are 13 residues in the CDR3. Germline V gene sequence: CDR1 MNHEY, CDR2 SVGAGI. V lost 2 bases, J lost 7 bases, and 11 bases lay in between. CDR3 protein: CASSYAGRSGYTF. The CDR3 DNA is TGTGCCAGCAGTTACGCGGGCAGGTCTGGCTACACCTTC.

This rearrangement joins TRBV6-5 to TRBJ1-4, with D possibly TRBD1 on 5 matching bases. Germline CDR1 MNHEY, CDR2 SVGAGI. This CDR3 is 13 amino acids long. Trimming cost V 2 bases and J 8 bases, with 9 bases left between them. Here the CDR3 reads CASSYRGTEKLFF. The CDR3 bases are TGTGCCAGCAGTTACAGGGGTACCGAAAAACTGTTTTTT.

For the CDR3, the DNA is TGCGCCAGCAGCCGAGTTTCGGAGGGACCAACATGGAGCTCCTACAATGAGCAGTTCTTC. As protein: CASSRVSEGPTWSSYNEQFF. This sequence joins TRBV4-3 and TRBJ2-1; tentative D call: TRBD2 (6 bases). This CDR3 region has 20 residues. Trimming removed 4 bases from V and 0 bases from J, with 25 bases in between. Germline V gene sequence: CDR1 LGHNA, CDR2 YSLEER.

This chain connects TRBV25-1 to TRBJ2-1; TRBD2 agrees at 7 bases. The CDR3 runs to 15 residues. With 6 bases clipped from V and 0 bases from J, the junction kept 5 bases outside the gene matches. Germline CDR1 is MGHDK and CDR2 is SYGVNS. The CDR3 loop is CASRDGRHSYNEQFF. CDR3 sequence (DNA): TGTGCCAGCAGAGACGGGAGGCACTCCTACAATGAGCAGTTCTTC.

CDR3 region: CAWSGAGGSKGQPQHF. CDR3 in DNA: TGTGCCTGGAGTGGGGCAGGGGGGAGTAAGGGTCAGCCCCAGCATTTT. The chain employs TRBV30 and TRBJ1-5; 7 positions match TRBD1. The CDR3 is made up of 16 amino acids. From germline, CDR1 is GTSNPN and CDR2 SVGIG (reference sequence). Losses at the gene ends were 1 base for V and 6 bases for J; bases not matched to a gene: 12.

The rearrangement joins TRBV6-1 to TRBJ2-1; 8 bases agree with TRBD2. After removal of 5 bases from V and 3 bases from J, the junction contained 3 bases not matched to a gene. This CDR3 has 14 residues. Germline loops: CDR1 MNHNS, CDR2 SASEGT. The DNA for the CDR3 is TGTGCCAGCAGTCCCACTAGCGGCTACAATGAGCAGTTCTTC. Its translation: CASSPTSGYNEQFF.

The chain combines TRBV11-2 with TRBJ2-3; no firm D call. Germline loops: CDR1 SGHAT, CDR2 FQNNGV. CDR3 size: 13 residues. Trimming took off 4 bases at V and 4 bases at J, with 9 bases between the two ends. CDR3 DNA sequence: TGTGCCAGCAGCTCTACCCGGTCAGATACGCAGTATTTT. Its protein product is CASSSTRSDTQYF.